What follows is one TCR beta chain and its context. This sample is drawn from a study of blood T cell repertoires in COVID-19. Turning to the study itself: Sites in the United States, Italy and Spain provided acute and convalescent COVID-19 samples. Nucleic acid was either cDNA or gDNA, and it came from T cells, B-cell-depleted T cells, or PBMCs.

As handled by the study authors: Nucleated cell number was recorded as an estimate derived from reference gene primer amplification. Profiled with immunoSEQ multiplex PCR; TCRdb holds only in-frame clones, not every one. V, J and clone size were drawn from that table, and D and trimming were deduced from the DNA. The sample consists of approximately 300,000 clones, roughly 88% of them appearing once. This clonotype was sampled from a woman aged 50 to 60 with acute or convalescent COVID-19. Specimen: peripheral blood.

CDR3 in DNA: TGTGCCAGCAGTTCACCGGGACAGACCTACGAGCAGTACTTC. This translates into CASSSPGQTYEQYF. The chain carries TRBV28 and TRBJ2-7, with TRBD1 identical over 7 bases. CDR1 is MDHEN and CDR2 is SYDVKM in the germline V gene. The CDR3 runs 14 residues. V dropped 4 bases and J dropped 2; count of bases not matched to a gene: 5.